A selection of T cell receptor beta chains follows, all from one sample in a study of regulatory T cells in long-lasting Graves disease. In TCRdb, the multiplex PCR reads were re-called with MiXCR into one record per CDR3 protein. This sample has hundreds of thousands of distinct CDR3 sequences, with around 20% found just once. Sequenced here: peripheral blood mononuclear cells (PBMCs), sampled when the disease was refractory, from a patient treated with antithyroid drugs. The source is a female donor with Graves disease. CDR3s leave out the opening cysteine and the closing phenylalanine or tryptophan. Each record gives: clone size, V gene, J gene, CDR3 length, CDR3 protein. Size tells how often a clone was seen (once, few, many) or the class of an expanded clone, and some rows leave it out.

abundance: many; v_gene: TRBV28; j_gene: TRBJ1-2; len: 12; CDR3aa: ASSLGGTAYGYT
abundance: .; v_gene: TRBV20-1; j_gene: TRBJ2-1; len: 12; CDR3aa: SADRPSSYNEQF
abundance: many; v_gene: TRBV7-8; j_gene: TRBJ1-5; len: 11; CDR3aa: ASSLVAAQPQH
abundance: few; v_gene: TRBV5-1; j_gene: TRBJ2-7; len: 14; CDR3aa: ASSLDPGTRTYEQY
abundance: few; v_gene: TRBV27; j_gene: TRBJ1-1; len: 12; CDR3aa: ASSTLSWDREAF
abundance: .; v_gene: TRBV12-3/TRBV12-4; j_gene: TRBJ1-1; len: 16; CDR3aa: ASRGDNQGRGQNTEAF
abundance: .; v_gene: TRBV7-2; j_gene: TRBJ2-3; len: 12; CDR3aa: ASSFRTGADTQY
abundance: many; v_gene: TRBV28; j_gene: TRBJ2-2; len: 14; CDR3aa: ASSLGLAGDTGELF
abundance: .; v_gene: TRBV19; j_gene: TRBJ2-7; len: 13; CDR3aa: ASKTSSGTNYEQY
abundance: many; v_gene: TRBV11-2; j_gene: TRBJ1-1; len: 15; CDR3aa: ASSLRPNPYMNTEAF
abundance: .; v_gene: TRBV7-9; j_gene: TRBJ2-3; len: 9; CDR3aa: AIQSADTQY
abundance: .; v_gene: TRBV27; j_gene: TRBJ2-7; len: 12; CDR3aa: ATTKYSGAYEQY
abundance: few; v_gene: TRBV10-3; j_gene: TRBJ2-5; len: 9; CDR3aa: AIGTKETQY